Detailed here is one T cell receptor beta chain. Assay: immunoSEQ multiplex PCR; the TCRdb copy retains only in-frame clones and omits some. The sample has around 250,000 clones, 82% seen once. Per the germline V gene, CDR1 is MNHEY and CDR2 is SVGAGI. This CDR3 spans 15 amino acids. Trimming cost V 3 bases and J 2 bases; bases outside gene matches: 5. The sample is drawn from a study of blood T cell repertoires in COVID-19. The chain carries TRBV6-5 and TRBJ2-5; 8 bases agree with TRBD1. What was sequenced was PBMCs or T cells enriched from blood (not recorded which). The source of this sequence is a man aged 40-49 years who had been exposed to COVID-19. CDR3 sequence: CASSYGQGGQETQYF. The CDR3 DNA sequence: TGTGCCAGCAGTTATGGACAGGGAGGTCAAGAGACCCAGTACTTC.